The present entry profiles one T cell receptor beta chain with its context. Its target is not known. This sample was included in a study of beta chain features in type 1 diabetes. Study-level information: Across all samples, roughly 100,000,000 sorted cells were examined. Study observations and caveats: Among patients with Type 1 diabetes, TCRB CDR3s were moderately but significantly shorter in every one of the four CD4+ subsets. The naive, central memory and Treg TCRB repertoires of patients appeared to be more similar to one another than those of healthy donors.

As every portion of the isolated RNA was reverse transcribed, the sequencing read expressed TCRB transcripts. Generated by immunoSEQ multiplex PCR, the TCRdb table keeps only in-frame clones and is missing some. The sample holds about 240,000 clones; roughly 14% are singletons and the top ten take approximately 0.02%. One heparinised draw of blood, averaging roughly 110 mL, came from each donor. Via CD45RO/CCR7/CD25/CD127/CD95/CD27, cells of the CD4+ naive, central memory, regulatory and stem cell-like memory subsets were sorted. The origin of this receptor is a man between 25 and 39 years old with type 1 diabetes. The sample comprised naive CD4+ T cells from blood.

The CDR3 loop is CASSYSSRNTEAFF. CDR3 in DNA: TGTGCCAGCAGTTACTCCTCCAGAAACACTGAAGCTTTCTTT. This chain links TRBV6-5 with TRBJ1-1; no firm D call. Trimming pared 0 bases from V and 2 bases from J, leaving 7 bases between. Germline V gives CDR1 MNHEY, CDR2 SVGAGI. CDR3 length equals 14 residues.